The 29 T cell receptor beta chains below were found in one sample sequenced in a study of shared clonotypes between healthy human individuals. Some clones are missing from TCRdb's copy, which holds only in-frame ones; the method was immunoSEQ multiplex PCR. Of about 1.4 million clones detected, 95% to 97% appear once; the ten largest clones hold approximately 1.1%. Sequencing used naive CD4+ T cells sorted from blood. Regarding subset: CD45RA+ positively selected. Receptors originate from a man between 25 and 39 years old in good health.

This clone has only one observation. This chain links TRBV7-2 with TRBJ2-7; D unclear. V was shortened by 0 bases and J by 2 bases, with 11 bases between the two germline ends. The CDR3 has 15 residues. Germline CDR1 is SGHTA and CDR2 is FQGNSA. In DNA form, the CDR3 reads TGTGCCAGCAGCTTAGCCGAACTGGCCCCCTACGAGCAGTACTTC. Amino acid sequence: CASSLAELAPYEQYF. The full variable domain, its missing parts supplied by reference TRBV7-2 and TRBJ2-7, is GAGVSQSPSNKVTEKGKDVELRCDPISGHTALYWYRQSLGQGLEFLIYFQGNSAPDKSGLPSDRFSAERTGGSVSTLTIQRTQQEDSAVYLCASSLAELAPYEQYFGPGTRLTVT.

CDR3 coding DNA: TGTGCCAGCGGACCGCCGGGGTTCCAAGAGACCCAGTACTTC. Its translation is CASGPPGFQETQYF. The chain combines TRBV6-6 with TRBJ2-5; D might be TRBD2 (5 bases). The CDR3 is made up of 14 amino acids. Germline V gene sequence: CDR1 MNHNY, CDR2 SVGAGI (reference sequence). V was shortened by 8 bases and J by 1 base, with 14 bases between the two germline ends.

This chain uses TRBV19 with TRBJ2-3, with a tentative D call TRBD2 (6 bases). CDR3 size: 15 residues. CDR1 is LNHDA and CDR2 is SQIVND in the germline V gene (reference sequence). Trimming cost V 5 bases and J 4 bases, with 16 bases left between them. The CDR3 DNA is TGTGCCAGTAGTTGGGGACTCCAGACGGCAGATACGCAGTATTTT. Translating gives CASSWGLQTADTQYF.

The chain couples TRBV6-1 to TRBJ2-5, with D unresolved. Deletions cut 7 bases from V and 5 bases from J, with 14 bases between. Looked up from germline, CDR1 is MNHNS and CDR2 is SASEGT. The CDR3 runs 13 residues. The DNA for the CDR3 is TGTGCCAGCACCAGGAACCTCGGGGAGACCCAGTACTTC. This encodes CASTRNLGETQYF.

The CDR3 here is CSVGRLAGNTGELFF. The CDR3 nucleotides are TGCAGCGTTGGCCGACTAGCGGGTAACACCGGGGAGCTGTTTTTT. The chain carries TRBV29-1 and TRBJ2-2, with 10 bases fitting TRBD2. V dropped 4 bases and J dropped 2; count of bases not matched to a gene: 4. Germline V gene sequence: CDR1 SQVTM, CDR2 ANQGSEA. The CDR3 covers 15 residues.

V gene TRBV5-1 combines with J gene TRBJ2-7; D is tentatively TRBD1 or TRBD2 (6 bases each). The CDR3 length is 17 residues. Trimming left V 4 bases short and J 7 bases short, with 27 bases between. Germline V gene sequence: CDR1 SGHRS, CDR2 YFSETQ. CDR3 region: CASSKRTAGQGEAEQYF. As DNA, the CDR3 is TGCGCCAGCAGCAAACGTACTGCGGGACAAGGGGAAGCAGAGCAGTACTTC.

CDR3 in DNA: TGCGCCAGCAGCGGGACAGGTGGAGCCTACGAGCAGTACTTC. This gives the protein CASSGTGGAYEQYF. The chain carries TRBV5-1 and TRBJ2-7; 8 bases are shared with TRBD1. CDR1 and CDR2 (germline): SGHRS, YFSETQ. Trimming cost V 4 bases and J 2 bases; bases outside gene matches: 5. The CDR3 is made up of 14 amino acids.

Details on this clone: This sample includes further DNA sequences coding for the same CDR3. This chain joins TRBV29-1 and TRBJ2-5; no reliable D call. Germline assignment: CDR1 SQVTM and CDR2 ANQGSEA. V was cut by 1 base and J by 4 bases, with 4 bases left in between. The CDR3 loop spans 11 amino acids. As DNA, the CDR3 is TGCAGCGTTGAAGTTGGAGAGACCCAGTACTTC. It specifies CSVEVGETQYF. The full variable domain, with the rest looked up from reference TRBV29-1 and TRBJ2-5, is SAVISQKPSRDICQRGTSLTIQCQVDSQVTMMFWYRQQPGQSLTLIATANQGSEATYESGFVIDKFPISRPNLTFSTLTVSNMSPEDSSIYLCSVEVGETQYFGPGTRLLVL.

This clone showed up just once. V gene TRBV7-2 combines with J gene TRBJ2-3, with D maybe TRBD2 (6 bases). The V gene lost 1 base and the J gene lost 2 bases, with 13 bases spanning the gap. Germline-derived CDR1 and CDR2 are SGHTA and FQGNSA. This CDR3 contains 16 residues. CDR3 region: CASSLVILAYTDTQYF. CDR3 nucleotides: TGTGCCAGCAGCTTAGTGATCCTAGCGTACACAGATACGCAGTATTTT.

The chain has TRBV14 and TRBJ1-3, with D possibly matching TRBD1 (5 bases). Per the germline V gene, CDR1 is SGHDN and CDR2 is FVKESK. V was clipped by 3 bases and J by 7 bases, with 16 bases between them. The CDR3 is made up of 15 amino acids. Here the CDR3 DNA reads TGTGCCAGCAGCCAGCAGGGACCCACCCCGAACACCATATATTTT. Translation gives CASSQQGPTPNTIYF.

The rearrangement links TRBV18 to TRBJ1-1, with D perhaps TRBD1 (6 bases). V was cut by 5 bases and J by 0 bases, with 16 bases left in between. From germline, CDR1 is KGHSH and CDR2 LQKENI. The CDR3 loop spans 16 amino acids. As DNA, the CDR3 is TGTGCCAGCTCAACCGGGACATATACCATGAACACTGAAGCTTTCTTT. Translating it yields CASSTGTYTMNTEAFF.

The chain has TRBV21-1 and TRBJ2-7; TRBD2 is the table's D call, not checked against the DNA. TRBV21-1 is a documented pseudogene. The CDR3 is 17 amino acids. The CDR3 coding sequence is TGTGCCAGCAGCAAAATCCCGTCGGGGGAGCCCTCCTACGAGCAGTACTTC. Its protein is CASSKIPSGEPSYEQYF.

The chain recombines TRBV25-1 with TRBJ1-4, with D possibly matching TRBD1 (6 bases). V shed 6 bases and J shed 8 bases, with 19 bases lying between them. CDR1 and CDR2 from the germline V gene are MGHDK and SYGVNS. This CDR3 is 15 amino acids long. CDR3 sequence (DNA): TGTGCCAGCAGGACGATAGACAGGTGGGGGGAAAAACTGTTTTTT. Translating it yields CASRTIDRWGEKLFF.

The CDR3 loop is CAIPVGDTQYF. The CDR3 nucleotides are TGTGCCATTCCGGTGGGGGATACGCAGTATTTT. This rearrangement joins TRBV6-1 to TRBJ2-3, with D unclear. This CDR3 contains 11 residues. V was shortened by 10 bases and J by 6 bases, with 11 bases between the two germline ends. Germline V gene data show CDR1 as MNHNS and CDR2 as SASEGT.

The rearrangement uses TRBV15 and TRBJ2-7; 8 positions match TRBD2. There are 17 residues in the CDR3. J was trimmed by 6 bases and V by 1 base; bases with no gene match: 14. Germline assignment: CDR1 LNHNV and CDR2 YYDKDF (reference sequence). DNA of the CDR3: TGTGCCACCAGCAGAGTGGGGGGCCCGGGACTAGTACGCGAGCAGTACTTC. Translated: CATSRVGGPGLVREQYF.

About this clone: Other DNA sequences in the sample encode the same CDR3. This chain links TRBV5-1 with TRBJ2-7; no definite D call. Per the germline V gene, CDR1 is SGHRS and CDR2 is YFSETQ. The CDR3 runs to 12 residues. Trimming stripped 2 bases from V and 4 bases from J, with 7 bases between. In nucleotides, the CDR3 is TGCGCCAGCAGCTTCGAGAGTTACGAGCAGTACTTC. Translation gives CASSFESYEQYF.

The J gene is TRBJ2-1, the V gene TRBV6-1, with a possible D match to TRBD1 (5 bases). Germline V gene lookup returns CDR1 MNHNS and CDR2 SASEGT. Between the trimmed V and J ends, which lost 6 bases and 15 bases, there was a span of 21 bases. CDR3 length: 13 residues. CDR3 protein: CASSEQAGFFAFF. Written as DNA, the CDR3 is TGTGCCAGCAGCGAACAGGCCGGTTTTTTTGCGTTCTTC.

The chain links TRBV6-1 to TRBJ1-5, with D unresolved. From germline, CDR1 is MNHNS and CDR2 SASEGT. CDR3 size: 15 residues. V dropped 4 bases and J dropped 1 base, with 11 bases sitting between them. The CDR3 region has the DNA TGTGCCAGCAGTGCCTCGGGGAGGAGCAATCAGCCCCAGCATTTT. Protein sequence: CASSASGRSNQPQHF.

V is TRBV11-2 and J is TRBJ2-3; 9 nucleotides align to TRBD2. CDR1 SGHAT and CDR2 FQNNGV come from the germline V gene. This CDR3 has 16 amino acids. The ends lost 6 bases at V and 6 bases at J; junction bases unmatched: 13. The CDR3 DNA is TGTGCCAGCAGTCGTTCGGGACTAGCCAACTTGGATACGCAGTATTTT. Amino acids: CASSRSGLANLDTQYF.

This chain joins TRBV5-5 and TRBJ2-3; tentative D call: TRBD1 (5 bases). The germline CDR1 and CDR2 sequences are SGHKS and YYEKEE (reference sequence). V gave up 0 bases and J gave up 0 bases, with 11 bases separating them. The CDR3 length is 16 residues. The CDR3 nucleotides are TGTGCCAGCAGCTTGGCCACAGGCTCTAGCACAGATACGCAGTATTTT. It encodes CASSLATGSSTDTQYF.

This chain joins TRBV18 and TRBJ2-2, with D possibly TRBD1 on 6 matching bases. The CDR3 runs 16 residues. V lost 2 bases and J 0 bases, leaving 10 bases between the germline ends. The germline CDR1 and CDR2 sequences are KGHSH and LQKENI. Written as DNA, the CDR3 is TGTGCCAGCTCACCAAGGGACATTGCGAACACCGGGGAGCTGTTTTTT. Translating it yields CASSPRDIANTGELFF.

The V call is TRBV7-9, the J call TRBJ2-2, with TRBD2 matching 8 bases. Germline V CDR1 and CDR2: SEHNR, FQNEAQ (reference sequence). This CDR3 has 15 amino acids. The trim removed 5 bases at V and 5 bases at J, leaving 7 bases unmatched. The CDR3 protein is CASSPTGGWTGELFF. The CDR3 DNA sequence: TGTGCCAGCAGCCCTACGGGAGGGTGGACCGGGGAGCTGTTTTTT.

Concerning this clone: Different DNA sequences within this sample yield the same CDR3. The genes are TRBV9 and TRBJ2-7; no reliable D call. CDR1 is SGDLS and CDR2 is YYNGEE in the germline V gene. This CDR3 comprises 13 residues. V lost 0 bases to trimming and J lost 3 bases, with 7 bases between them. The CDR3 bases are TGTGCCAGCAGCGTAGGGCTGGACTACGAGCAGTACTTC. Translated, it gives CASSVGLDYEQYF.

This chain uses TRBV11-2 with TRBJ2-3; 9 bases map to TRBD2. Unmatched junction bases numbered 9, after V lost 1 base and J lost 4 bases. CDR1 and CDR2 (germline): SGHAT, FQNNGV. CDR3 length: 17 residues. Written as DNA, the CDR3 is TGTGCCAGCAGCTTAGCAGGATTAGCGGGAGAATCAGATACGCAGTATTTT. It encodes CASSLAGLAGESDTQYF. Full variable domain (rest looked up from reference TRBV11-2 and TRBJ2-3): EAGVAQSPRYKIIEKRQSVAFWCNPISGHATLYWYQQILGQGPKLLIQFQNNGVVDDSQLPKDRFSAERLKGVDSTLKIQPAKLEDSAVYLCASSLAGLAGESDTQYFGPGTRLTVL.

The rearrangement joins TRBV5-4 to TRBJ2-2; D is tentatively TRBD1 or TRBD2 (5 bases each). Trimming took 0 bases from V and 6 from J, leaving 18 bases between them. The V gene's germline CDR1 is SGHNT and CDR2 YYREEE (reference sequence). The CDR3 is made up of 17 amino acids. The CDR3, as DNA: TGTGCCAGCAGCTTGGGGCCCTTCAGGGACGGGCCCGGGGAGCTGTTTTTT. Its protein product is CASSLGPFRDGPGELFF.

The J gene is TRBJ2-5, the V gene TRBV28; D not certain. Trimming left V 4 bases short and J 5 bases short, with 17 bases between. Germline assignment: CDR1 MDHEN and CDR2 SYDVKM. CDR3 length: 15 amino acids. The CDR3 bases are TGTGCCAGCAGTTCCCCAGGCTTTTTTCCGGAGACCCAGTACTTC. It encodes CASSSPGFFPETQYF.

Turning to this clone: The sample holds other DNA sequences that translate to the same CDR3. The chain recombines TRBV2 with TRBJ2-3; D unclear. The CDR3 length is 12 residues. Trimming removed 0 bases from V and 6 bases from J, with 4 bases in between. Germline V gene sequence: CDR1 SNHLY, CDR2 FYNNEI. The CDR3 loop is CASSEALDTQYF. The CDR3 coding sequence is TGTGCCAGCAGTGAAGCGCTGGATACGCAGTATTTT.

CDR3 amino acids: CASSLDQGLAGVNEQFF. CDR3 DNA sequence: TGTGCCAGCAGCTTAGATCAGGGACTAGCGGGAGTAAATGAGCAGTTCTTC. V and J are TRBV11-3 and TRBJ2-1; 14 positions match TRBD2. Germline V CDR1 and CDR2: SGHNT, YENEEA. The ends lost 0 bases at V and 7 bases at J; junction bases unmatched: 5. CDR3 length equals 17 residues.

J is TRBJ2-3 and V is TRBV7-8; no firm D call. CDR3 size: 16 residues. Between the trimmed V and J ends, which lost 2 bases and 0 bases, there was a span of 12 bases. Germline V gene lookup returns CDR1 SGHVS and CDR2 FQNEAQ. This CDR3 is CASSLRRTTSTDTQYF. The CDR3 DNA reads as TGTGCCAGCAGCTTACGGCGGACGACTAGCACAGATACGCAGTATTTT.